The clone carrying this TCR beta chain was recorded at least ten times. Cells sorted as Tregs were CD4+, CD25+ and CD127-/low. TCRdb independently ran MiXCR on the 5' RACE reads; one entry per CDR3 protein. The repertoire includes 35,000 to 45,000 distinct CDR3 sequences, roughly a fifth of them detected once, and 4.3% sits in the top ten. The CDR3 has 14 amino acids. CDR1 and CDR2 from the germline V gene are MGHDK and SYGVNS. The ends were cut back, 4 bases at V and 2 bases at J, with 12 bases in the middle. Sequences were obtained from Tregs sorted from a lymph node. This receptor was identified in a female donor with breast cancer. The V gene is TRBV25-1, the J gene TRBJ2-7, with D possibly TRBD2 on 6 matching bases. CDR3 region: CASSGRGRAYEQYF. The CDR3 nucleotides are TGTGCCAGCAGTGGGAGGGGACGGGCCTACGAGCAGTACTTC.